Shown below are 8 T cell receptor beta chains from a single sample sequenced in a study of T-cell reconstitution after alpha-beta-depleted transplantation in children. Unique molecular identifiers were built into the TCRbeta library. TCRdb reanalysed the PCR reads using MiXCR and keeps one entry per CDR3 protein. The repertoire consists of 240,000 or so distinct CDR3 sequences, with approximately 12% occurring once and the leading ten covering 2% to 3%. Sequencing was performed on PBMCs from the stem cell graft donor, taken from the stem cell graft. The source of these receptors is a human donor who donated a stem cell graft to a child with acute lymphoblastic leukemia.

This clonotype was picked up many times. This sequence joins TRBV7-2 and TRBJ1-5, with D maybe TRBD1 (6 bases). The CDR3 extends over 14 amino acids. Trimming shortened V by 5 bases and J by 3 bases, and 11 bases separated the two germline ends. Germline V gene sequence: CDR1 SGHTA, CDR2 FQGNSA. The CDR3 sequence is CASSLGGPNQPQHF. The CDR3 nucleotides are TGTGCCAGCAGCCTGGGGGGGCCCAATCAGCCCCAGCATTTT.

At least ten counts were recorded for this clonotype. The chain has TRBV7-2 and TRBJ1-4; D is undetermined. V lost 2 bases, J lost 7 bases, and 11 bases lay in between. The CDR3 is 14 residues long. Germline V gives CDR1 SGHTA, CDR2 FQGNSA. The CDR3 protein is CASSLQPLGEKLFF. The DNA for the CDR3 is TGTGCCAGCAGCTTACAACCGTTGGGTGAAAAACTGTTTTTT.

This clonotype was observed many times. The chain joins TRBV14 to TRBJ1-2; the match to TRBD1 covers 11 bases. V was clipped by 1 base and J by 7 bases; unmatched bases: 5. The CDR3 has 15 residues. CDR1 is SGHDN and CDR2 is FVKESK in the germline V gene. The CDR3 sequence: CASSQAGQGALGYTF. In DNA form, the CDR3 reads TGTGCCAGCAGCCAAGCCGGACAGGGGGCGCTTGGCTACACCTTC.

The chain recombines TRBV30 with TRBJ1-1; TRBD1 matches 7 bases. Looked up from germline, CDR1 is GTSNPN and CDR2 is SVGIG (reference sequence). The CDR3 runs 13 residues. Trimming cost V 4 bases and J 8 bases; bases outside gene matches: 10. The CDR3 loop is CAWTAGQINEAFF. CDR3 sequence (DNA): TGTGCCTGGACCGCGGGACAGATAAACGAAGCTTTCTTT.

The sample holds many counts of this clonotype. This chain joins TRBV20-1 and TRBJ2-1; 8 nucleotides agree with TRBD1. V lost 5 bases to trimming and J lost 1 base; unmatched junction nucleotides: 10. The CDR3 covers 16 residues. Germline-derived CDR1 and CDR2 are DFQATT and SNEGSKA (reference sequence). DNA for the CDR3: TGCAGTGCTCCCAGGACAGGGAGTCAATCCTACAATGAGCAGTTCTTC. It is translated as CSAPRTGSQSYNEQFF.

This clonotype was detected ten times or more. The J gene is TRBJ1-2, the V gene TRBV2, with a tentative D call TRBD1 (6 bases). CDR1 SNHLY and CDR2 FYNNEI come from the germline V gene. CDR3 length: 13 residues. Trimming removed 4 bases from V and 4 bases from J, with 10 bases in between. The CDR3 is CASSGTAAYGYTF. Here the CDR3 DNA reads TGTGCCAGCAGTGGGACAGCGGCCTATGGCTACACCTTC.

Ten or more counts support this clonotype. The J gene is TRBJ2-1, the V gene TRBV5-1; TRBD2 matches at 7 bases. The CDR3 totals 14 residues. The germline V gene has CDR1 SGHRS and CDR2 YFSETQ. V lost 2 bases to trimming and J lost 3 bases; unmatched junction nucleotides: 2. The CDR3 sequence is CASSFSGNYNEQFF. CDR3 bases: TGCGCCAGCAGCTTCAGCGGGAACTACAATGAGCAGTTCTTC.

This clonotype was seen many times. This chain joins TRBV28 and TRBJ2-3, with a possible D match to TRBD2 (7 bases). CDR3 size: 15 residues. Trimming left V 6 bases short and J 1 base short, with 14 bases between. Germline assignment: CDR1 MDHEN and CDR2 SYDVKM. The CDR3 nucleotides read TGTGCCAGCAGCCGAGGGGGGGGTCGCACAGATACGCAGTATTTT. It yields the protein CASSRGGGRTDTQYF.